Sequencing of this T cell receptor (beta chain) was carried out in a study of identical twins listed by TCRdb under 2016. Some background on the complete study: To test whether fetal clonotypes persist, the study used deep sequencing on TCR alpha and beta repertoires from monozygotic twins, unrelated adults of various ages, and cord blood. Replicate twin experiments were performed at different times using different library preparation protocols to rule out contamination. Overall study results and their limits: Zero-insertion analyses could be partly confounded by invariant T cells such as MAIT and iNKT, though diverse VJ usage argued against such confounding for most clonotypes. Fewer insertions were carried by abundant cord blood beta clonotypes, a similar but weaker trend appeared in young adult naive repertoires, and no such trend appeared in memory repertoires. In monozygotic twins, out-of-frame TCR alpha sharing was systematically underestimated by recombination models, although the models agreed with sharing between unrelated individuals. Because the same donors could not be followed over many years, the conclusions relied on cross-sectional statistical analysis. Compared with coincidental sharing between unrelated individuals, an excess of low generation-probability sequences was observed among out-of-frame TCR alpha sequences shared between twins. The excess sharing between twins in beta out-of-frame sequences was weaker because fewer shared sequences reduced the signal-to-noise ratio.

As for this clonotype: It lacks a known antigen. No base-level quality is on record; no much larger clone is a single base apart.

Preparation of the library involved 5' RACE. Sequencer: Illumina HiSeq 2000. A universal primer binding site was introduced by template switching, and a unique molecular identifier was present in the final cDNA, enabling accurate counting of TCR cDNA molecules. Specific primers in the conserved constant-segment region were used to synthesize first-strand cDNA for TCR alpha and beta chains. Each cDNA library was double barcoded, with a SMART-Mk sample barcode plus Illumina barcodes, to control for contamination. TruSeq adapter sequences, together with Illumina sample barcodes, were added in two successive PCR steps. Sequencing of the TCR alpha and beta cDNA libraries was done on the Illumina HiSeq platform using custom primers. The authors' pipeline ran thus. MiGEC processed the raw reads to extract unique molecular identifiers, while MiXCR was used to determine the CDR3 positions. For each individual, recombination models were inferred using an EM algorithm with the repgenHMM and IGoR tools. Shared clonotype analysis was performed with the tcR package in R, normalizing sharing by the product of cloneset sizes. To study raw recombination without the effects of thymic and clonal selection, out-of-frame nonproductive sequences were analyzed. Using fastp trimming at Q25 and MiXCR clonotype assembly, TCRdb reanalyzed the public sequencing data and kept in-frame beta chains. Every CDR3 protein is listed once, alongside the most common genes and DNA of its rows. Here the V and J calls rest on TCRdb's processing, not on the authors' analysis. This sample holds around 370,000 distinct CDR3 sequences; approximately 9.1% were observed only once. The top ten clones comprise roughly 8.9% of the sample.

Spanning cysteine to phenylalanine, the CDR3 consists of 14 amino acids. The entry retains the CDR3 DNA only, 42 bases that are in frame from base 1. Between the V and J ends, shortened by 6 bases and 0 bases respectively, the junction contains 10 bases. All donors were healthy Caucasians. Three unrelated non-twin adults were also sequenced: a male aged 18 to 30, a male aged 50 to 60 and a female aged 50 to 60. Using Miltenyi CD45RO+ enrichment and human naive T-cell isolation kits, memory (CD45RO+) and naive T cells were isolated from PBMC. The chain is assembled from TRBV12-3 or TRBV12-4 and TRBJ2-3, with no D gene named confidently. Specimen: naive T cells sorted from blood. The sample's cell subset or site label, decoded: cells isolated with a human naive T-cell isolation kit. The source is a woman between 45 and 60 years old in good health. The sequenced DNA is TGTGCCAGCAGCCCTTTTTCTAGCACAGATACGCAGTATTTT. Translated, this gives CASSPFSSTDTQYF.